The subject of this entry is one T cell receptor beta chain. This sample was included in a study of blood T cell repertoires in COVID-19. Produced via immunoSEQ multiplex PCR; TCRdb's table is partial and in-frame only. The sample shows 200,000 or so clones, around 89% of them seen only once. The length of the CDR3 is 13 residues. The ends were cut back, 3 bases at V and 4 bases at J, with 6 bases in the middle. The germline CDR1 and CDR2 sequences are SGHNT and YENEEA. The material sequenced was PBMCs or T cells enriched from blood (not recorded which). The clonotype originates from a woman aged 25 to 45 who had recovered from COVID-19. V usage is TRBV11-3 and J usage is TRBJ2-2, with a weak D call TRBD1 (6 bases). CDR3: CASSLGATGELFF. The DNA of the CDR3 is TGTGCCAGCAGCTTGGGGGCCACCGGGGAGCTGTTTTTT.